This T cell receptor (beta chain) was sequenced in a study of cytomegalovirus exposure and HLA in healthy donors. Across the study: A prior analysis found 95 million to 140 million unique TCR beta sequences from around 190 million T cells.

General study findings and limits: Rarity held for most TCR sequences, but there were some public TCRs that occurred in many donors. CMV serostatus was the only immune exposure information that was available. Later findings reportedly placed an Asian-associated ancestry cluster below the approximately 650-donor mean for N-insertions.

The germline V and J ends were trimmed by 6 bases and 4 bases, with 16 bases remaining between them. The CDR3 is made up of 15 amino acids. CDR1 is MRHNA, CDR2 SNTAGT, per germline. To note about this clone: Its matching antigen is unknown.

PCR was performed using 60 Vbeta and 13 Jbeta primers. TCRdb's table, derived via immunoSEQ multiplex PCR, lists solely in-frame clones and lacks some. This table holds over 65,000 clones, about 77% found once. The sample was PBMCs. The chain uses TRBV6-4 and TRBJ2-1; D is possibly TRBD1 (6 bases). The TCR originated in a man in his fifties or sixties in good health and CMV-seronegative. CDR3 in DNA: TGTGCCAGCAGCCCCGGGGTAGGGGGTTACAATGAGCAGTTCTTC. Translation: CASSPGVGGYNEQFF.